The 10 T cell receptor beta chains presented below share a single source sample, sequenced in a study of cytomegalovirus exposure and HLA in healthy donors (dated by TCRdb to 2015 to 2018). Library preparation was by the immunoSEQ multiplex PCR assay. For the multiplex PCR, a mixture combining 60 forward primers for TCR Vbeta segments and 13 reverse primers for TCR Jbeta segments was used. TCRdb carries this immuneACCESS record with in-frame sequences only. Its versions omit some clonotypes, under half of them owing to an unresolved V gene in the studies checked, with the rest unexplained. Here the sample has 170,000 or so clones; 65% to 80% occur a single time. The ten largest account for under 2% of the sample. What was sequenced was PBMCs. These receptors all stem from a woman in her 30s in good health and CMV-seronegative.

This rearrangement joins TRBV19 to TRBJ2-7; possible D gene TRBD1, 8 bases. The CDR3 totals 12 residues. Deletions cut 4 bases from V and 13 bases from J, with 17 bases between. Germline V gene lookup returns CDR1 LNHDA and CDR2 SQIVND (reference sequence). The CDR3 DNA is TGTGCCAGTAGTACTCGGGGGGACAGGCTTTACTTC. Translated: CASSTRGDRLYF.

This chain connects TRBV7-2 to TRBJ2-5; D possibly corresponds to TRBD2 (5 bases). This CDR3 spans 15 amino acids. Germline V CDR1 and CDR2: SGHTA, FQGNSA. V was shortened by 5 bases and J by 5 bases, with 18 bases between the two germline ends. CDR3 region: CASSRTGNQVETQYF. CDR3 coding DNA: TGTGCCAGCAGCAGGACCGGGAACCAGGTGGAGACCCAGTACTTC.

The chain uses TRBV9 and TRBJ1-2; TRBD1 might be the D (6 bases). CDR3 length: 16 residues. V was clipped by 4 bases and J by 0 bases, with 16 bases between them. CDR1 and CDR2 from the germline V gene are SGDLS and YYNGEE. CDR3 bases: TGTGCCAGCAGCCTAAGGGGGGGCGCCCCTAACTATGGCTACACCTTC. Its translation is CASSLRGGAPNYGYTF.

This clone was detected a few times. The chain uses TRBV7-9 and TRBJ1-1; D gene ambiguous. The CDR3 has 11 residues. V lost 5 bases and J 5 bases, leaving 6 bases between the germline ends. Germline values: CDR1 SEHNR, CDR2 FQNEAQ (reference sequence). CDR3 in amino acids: CASSGRTEAFF. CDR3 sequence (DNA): TGTGCCAGCAGCGGCAGGACTGAAGCTTTCTTT.

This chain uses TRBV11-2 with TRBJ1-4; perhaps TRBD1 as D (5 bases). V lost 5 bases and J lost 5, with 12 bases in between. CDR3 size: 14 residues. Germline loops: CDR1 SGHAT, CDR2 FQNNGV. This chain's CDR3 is CASSRRGENEKLFF. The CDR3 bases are TGTGCCAGCAGCCGGAGGGGCGAAAATGAAAAACTGTTTTTT.

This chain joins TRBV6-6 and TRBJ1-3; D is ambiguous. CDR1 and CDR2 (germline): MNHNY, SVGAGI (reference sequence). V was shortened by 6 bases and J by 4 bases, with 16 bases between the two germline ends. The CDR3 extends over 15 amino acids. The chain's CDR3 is CASSSGINGGNTIYF. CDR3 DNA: TGTGCCAGCAGCTCCGGGATCAATGGAGGAAACACCATATATTTT.

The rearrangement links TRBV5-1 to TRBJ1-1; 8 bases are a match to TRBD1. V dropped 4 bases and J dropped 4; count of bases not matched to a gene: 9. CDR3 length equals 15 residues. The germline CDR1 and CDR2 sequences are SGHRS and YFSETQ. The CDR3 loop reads CASSGGQGRSTEAFF. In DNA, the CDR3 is TGCGCCAGCAGCGGCGGACAGGGTAGGAGCACTGAAGCTTTCTTT.

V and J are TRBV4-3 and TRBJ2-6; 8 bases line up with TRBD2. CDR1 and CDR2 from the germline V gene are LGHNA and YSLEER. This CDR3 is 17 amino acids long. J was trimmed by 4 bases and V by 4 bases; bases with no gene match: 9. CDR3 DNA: TGCGCCAGCAGCCGTTCCCCGGGGGGGACCGGGGCCAACGTCCTGACTTTC. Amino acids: CASSRSPGGTGANVLTF.

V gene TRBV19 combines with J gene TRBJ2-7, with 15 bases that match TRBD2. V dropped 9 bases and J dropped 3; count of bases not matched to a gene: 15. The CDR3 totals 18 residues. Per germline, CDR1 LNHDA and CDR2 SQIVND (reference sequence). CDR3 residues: CASRRTSGRAGRFYEQYF. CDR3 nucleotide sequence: TGTGCCAGCCGAAGGACTAGCGGGAGGGCCGGTCGTTTCTACGAGCAGTACTTC.

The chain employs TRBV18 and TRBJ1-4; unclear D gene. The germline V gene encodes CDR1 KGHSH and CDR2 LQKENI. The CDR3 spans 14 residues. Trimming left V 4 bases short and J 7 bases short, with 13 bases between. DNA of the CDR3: TGTGCCAGCTCACTCGCGGGCGGCCGTGAAAAACTGTTTTTT. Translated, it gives CASSLAGGREKLFF.